A selection of T cell receptor beta chains follows, all from one sample in a study of blood T cell repertoires in COVID-19. Measured with immunoSEQ multiplex PCR; TCRdb has only the in-frame clones, and not every one. The sample lists some 180,000 clones, roughly 85% occurring once. The sequencing input was PBMCs or T cells enriched from blood (not recorded which). The origin of the receptors is a man in his forties who had recovered from COVID-19. The CDR3 runs from the conserved cysteine through the conserved F or W. Each record gives: J gene, V gene, clone size, D gene, CDR3 DNA, CDR3 protein. D genes are given only for firm matches. Not all rows give a size; the values are once, few, many and, for expanded clones, a class.

j_gene: TRBJ2-3
v_gene: TRBV19
abundance: .
d_gene: TRBD1
CDR3nt: TGTGCCAGTACCAAAGGCCCGGACAGGGGGCGAACAGATACGCAGTATTTT
CDR3aa: CASTKGPDRGRTDTQYF

j_gene: TRBJ2-7
v_gene: TRBV5-1
abundance: .
d_gene: .
CDR3nt: TGCGCCAGCAGCCCGGAGGGCTCCTACGAGCAGTACTTC
CDR3aa: CASSPEGSYEQYF

j_gene: TRBJ1-1
v_gene: TRBV5-1
abundance: .
d_gene: TRBD1
CDR3nt: TGCGCCAGCGGGGGACAGGCGTCTACTGAAGCTTTCTTT
CDR3aa: CASGGQASTEAFF

j_gene: TRBJ1-1
v_gene: TRBV5-1
abundance: .
d_gene: .
CDR3nt: TGCGCCAGCAGCTTGCCTTCGACAGAGGCTTTGGCTTTCTTT
CDR3aa: CASSLPSTEALAFF

j_gene: TRBJ1-2
v_gene: TRBV10-3
abundance: .
d_gene: .
CDR3nt: TGTGCCATCAGTGAGGGGACTAATGGCTACACCTTC
CDR3aa: CAISEGTNGYTF

j_gene: TRBJ2-1
v_gene: TRBV4-1
abundance: .
d_gene: TRBD2
CDR3nt: TGCGCCAGCAGCCAACTAGCGGGAGTAGCAAATGAGCAGTTCTTC
CDR3aa: CASSQLAGVANEQFF

j_gene: TRBJ2-1
v_gene: TRBV2
abundance: .
d_gene: TRBD1
CDR3nt: TGTGCCAGCAGTGAACAGGGGGAGTGGTTCTTC
CDR3aa: CASSEQGEWFF

j_gene: TRBJ1-4
v_gene: TRBV3-1/TRBV3-2
abundance: .
d_gene: .
CDR3nt: TGTGCCAGCAGCCTCGATGAAAAACTGTTTTTT
CDR3aa: CASSLDEKLFF

j_gene: TRBJ2-1
v_gene: TRBV10-2
abundance: .
d_gene: TRBD1
CDR3nt: TGCGCCAGCAGAGCAGGGGGCTGGAATGAGCAGTTCTTC
CDR3aa: CASRAGGWNEQFF

j_gene: TRBJ2-7
v_gene: TRBV19
abundance: .
d_gene: .
CDR3nt: TGTGCCAGTAGTCCACGACAGGGCGGGGACTACGAGCAGTACTTC
CDR3aa: CASSPRQGGDYEQYF

j_gene: TRBJ1-2
v_gene: TRBV4-1
abundance: few
d_gene: .
CDR3nt: TGCGCCAGCAGCCAAGACCGGGGTGGGATTAACTATGGCTACACCTTC
CDR3aa: CASSQDRGGINYGYTF

j_gene: TRBJ2-3
v_gene: TRBV24-1
abundance: .
d_gene: .
CDR3nt: TGTGCCACCAGTGAGGCGGGACGGACCACAGATACGCAGTATTTT
CDR3aa: CATSEAGRTTDTQYF

j_gene: TRBJ2-7
v_gene: TRBV30
abundance: .
d_gene: TRBD2
CDR3nt: TGTGCCTGCCAAACTAGCGGGAGTTACGAGCAGTACTTC
CDR3aa: CACQTSGSYEQYF